Listed below are T cell receptor beta chains from one sample, sequenced in a study of OX40 agonist ivuxolimab in advanced cancers. Sequencing used immunoSEQ multiplex PCR; TCRdb keeps in-frame clones, though not all of them. The table lists about 3,400 clones, 65% to 85% of them singletons. The sequences come from CD4+ or CD8+ T cells sorted from blood, collected in a trial of the OX40 agonist ivuxolimab. The receptors stem from an adult with an advanced solid tumor such as melanoma, head and neck, liver or kidney cancer. Each CDR3 is given with its conserved first and last residue. The order of the fields is V gene, clone size, J gene, CDR3 protein. A clone size is listed for some rows: how often the clone was seen (once, few, many), or a class if it is expanded.

TRBV4-2,-,TRBJ2-7,CASSQYGSYEQYF
TRBV2,-,TRBJ2-3,CASARAGSSRTDTQYF
TRBV5-5,-,TRBJ2-3,CASSLGAGGPSDTQYF
TRBV7-9,few,TRBJ2-5,CASSFGADYQETQYF
TRBV6-1,-,TRBJ1-3,CASSEDRNSGNTIYF
TRBV19,-,TRBJ2-1,CASSRSGSPYNEQFF
TRBV18,once,TRBJ1-2,CASSPGTSPYGYTF
TRBV5-3,-,TRBJ1-1,CASSLGTLYEAFF
TRBV2,-,TRBJ1-1,CASRADRGPGTEAFF
TRBV11-2,-,TRBJ1-5,CASSPPGINQPQHF
TRBV5-4,-,TRBJ1-4,CASSQQGMGNEKLFF
TRBV7-8,-,TRBJ2-7,CASSLRGYEQYF
TRBV10-3,-,TRBJ2-1,CAISEVDGNAYNEQFF
TRBV19,-,TRBJ2-7,CASTGAGGPPYEQYF
TRBV11-2,few,TRBJ1-2,CASSLFRGNYGYTF
TRBV19,-,TRBJ2-2,CACTAGNTGELFF
TRBV6-5,-,TRBJ1-1,CASSILTNWGTEAFF
TRBV5-6,-,TRBJ2-7,CASSSTYEQYF
TRBV27,large,TRBJ2-2,CASSFGQGAGELFF
TRBV12-5,few,TRBJ2-5,CASGLPGTGVKTQYF
TRBV4-1,-,TRBJ1-1,CASSQEGPPTNTEAFF
TRBV27,few,TRBJ1-5,CASSTGQSNQPQHF
TRBV7-9,-,TRBJ2-7,CASSSTSGRGYEQYF
TRBV4-2,-,TRBJ2-5,CASSRTRSGKETQYF
TRBV28,-,TRBJ2-2,CASSFGGGIANTGELFF
TRBV5-1,-,TRBJ2-1,CASSSTSGGSYNEQFF
TRBV9,-,TRBJ2-1,CASSVATSGFDEQFF
TRBV7-2,-,TRBJ2-7,CASSLRGGRYEQYF
TRBV30,-,TRBJ2-7,CAWSIASGSEQYF
TRBV6-1,-,TRBJ1-2,CASSESSAGLFYGYTF
TRBV4-1,-,TRBJ2-7,CASSQGQQRNSYEQYF
TRBV5-1,-,TRBJ2-1,CASSPGLARENEQFF
TRBV7-9,-,TRBJ2-3,CASSLLWGTDTQYF
TRBV6-1,-,TRBJ2-2,CASSAVAGATGELFF
TRBV7-8,-,TRBJ1-2,CASSLGSTAAFGYTF
TRBV27,-,TRBJ1-1,CASSLSIGVGAFF
TRBV10-3,-,TRBJ1-1,CAISEYGEANTEAFF
TRBV7-3,-,TRBJ2-6,CASSEVGSGANVLTF
TRBV6-6,once,TRBJ2-7,CASSRLGPKTYEQYF
TRBV7-9,-,TRBJ1-2,CASSLRGSGYTF
TRBV27,-,TRBJ2-1,CASSLAGGYNEQFF
TRBV5-6,-,TRBJ2-5,CASSLGRIQETQYF
TRBV6-5,-,TRBJ1-6,CASSYTGDHSPLHF
TRBV7-6,-,TRBJ2-3,CASSLSLSDTQYF
TRBV7-3,-,TRBJ1-2,CASSLTANYGYTF
TRBV28,-,TRBJ2-7,CASSLTGSSYEQYF
TRBV4-1,-,TRBJ2-2,CASSQGYTGELFF
TRBV5-1,-,TRBJ1-1,CASSWGTGSTEAFF